This passage covers 19 T cell receptor beta chains from one sample sequenced in a study of T cells in Graves' hyperthyroidism and ophthalmopathy. The CDR3 regions of TCR beta were amplified from RNA transcripts. With the HTBI primer set, the TCR CDR3 went through a first round of RT-PCR. One entry per CDR3 protein, called by TCRdb with MiXCR from the multiplex PCR reads. The sample holds 350,000 or so distinct CDR3 sequences; about a sixth are singletons and the top ten take around a third. Sequenced material: blood. The receptors stem from a woman aged 25 to 45 with Graves' hyperthyroidism that later progressed to Graves' ophthalmopathy.

This rearrangement joins TRBV28 to TRBJ2-7, with TRBD2 matching 8 bases. The CDR3 consists of 15 residues. The V and J ends lost 5 bases and 6 bases, in that order; junction bases with no gene match: 12. CDR1 and CDR2 from the germline V gene are MDHEN and SYDVKM. CDR3 amino acids: CASSRPGDGRAEQYF. As DNA, the CDR3 is TGTGCCAGCAGTCGCCCGGGTGACGGGAGGGCCGAGCAGTACTTC.

This clonotype has at least ten counts. This sequence joins TRBV12-3 or TRBV12-4 and TRBJ2-1, with 12 bases aligning to TRBD2. Trimming at V came to 2 bases and at J to 1 base, leaving 15 bases not matched to a gene. The CDR3 is 21 residues long. CDR3 coding DNA: TGTGCCAGCAGTTTAACGCTCGGTCGGCTAGCGGGAGGGACGTCCTACAATGAGCAGTTCTTC. Its protein is CASSLTLGRLAGGTSYNEQFF.

The chain recombines TRBV28 with TRBJ2-7; 13 nucleotides line up with TRBD2. J lost 3 bases, V lost 5 bases, and 13 bases had no gene match. The CDR3 loop spans 18 amino acids. The germline CDR1 and CDR2 sequences are MDHEN and SYDVKM. The CDR3 bases are TGTGCCAGCAGTCCTAGTGGACTAGCGGGAGTAGGTGGCTACGAGCAGTACTTC. This translates into CASSPSGLAGVGGYEQYF.

This clonotype has ten or more counts. The chain uses TRBV7-9 and TRBJ2-5; 9 bases match TRBD1. Germline CDR1 and CDR2: SEHNR and FQNEAQ (reference sequence). Trimming took 8 bases from V and 1 from J; bases not matched to a gene: 8. CDR3 length equals 15 residues. The CDR3 sequence: CASPGRTGVQETQYF. Written as DNA, the CDR3 is TGTGCCAGCCCGGGGCGGACAGGGGTCCAAGAGACCCAGTACTTC.

The V call is TRBV30, the J call TRBJ2-7, with D tentatively TRBD2 (6 bases). Germline V gives CDR1 GTSNPN, CDR2 SVGIG (reference sequence). The CDR3 has 15 residues. V dropped 1 base and J dropped 3 bases, with 16 bases sitting between them. The DNA for the CDR3 is TGTGCCTGGAGTGCCCCCCCGGGAGATTTCTACGAGCAGTACTTC. Protein: CAWSAPPGDFYEQYF.

The chain combines TRBV2 with TRBJ2-7; D may be TRBD2 (5 bases). Germline-derived CDR1 and CDR2 are SNHLY and FYNNEI. V was pared by 4 bases and J by 4 bases, with 14 bases between. CDR3 size: 14 residues. CDR3 loop: CASSVVGAGYEQYF. CDR3 nucleotide sequence: TGTGCCAGCAGTGTGGTGGGAGCAGGATACGAGCAGTACTTC.

This chain joins TRBV5-1 and TRBJ2-5; 10 positions match TRBD2. This CDR3 has 17 residues. The V gene's germline CDR1 is SGHRS and CDR2 YFSETQ. V trimming: 5 bases; J trimming: 2 bases; junction bases outside the gene matches: 12. The CDR3 DNA follows: TGCGCCAGCAGACTGGCCGGGATTAGCGGGGGGCAAGAGACCCAGTACTTC. The encoded protein is CASRLAGISGGQETQYF.

This clonotype was detected ten times or more. The rearrangement uses TRBV11-2 and TRBJ2-1; TRBD1 is a possible D gene (6 bases). The CDR3 length is 16 residues. CDR1 SGHAT and CDR2 FQNNGV come from the germline V gene. The germline V and J ends were trimmed by 3 bases and 0 bases, with 12 bases remaining between them. CDR3 residues: CASSFSPQGSYNEQFF. The DNA of the CDR3 is TGTGCCAGCAGCTTTTCCCCACAGGGCTCCTACAATGAGCAGTTCTTC.

The sample holds a few counts of this clonotype. The V and J genes are TRBV19 and TRBJ1-2; D remains ambiguous. The V gene's germline CDR1 is LNHDA and CDR2 SQIVND (reference sequence). CDR3 length equals 15 residues. The V end lost 2 bases, the J end lost 1 base, and 11 bases lay between the germline ends. The DNA for the CDR3 is TGTGCCAGTAGTATAAGCTCGGGATTTAACTATGGCTACACCTTC. Its protein is CASSISSGFNYGYTF.

V usage is TRBV18 and J usage is TRBJ2-3; maybe TRBD1 (5 bases). V dropped 0 bases and J dropped 7 bases, with 11 bases sitting between them. The CDR3 is made up of 14 amino acids. Germline values: CDR1 KGHSH, CDR2 LQKENI. The CDR3 DNA follows: TGTGCCAGCTCACCACCGGTAGGGGTAAATACGCAGTATTTT. Translating it yields CASSPPVGVNTQYF. Together with reference TRBV18 and TRBJ2-3, the CDR3 gives the full variable domain: NAGVMQNPRHLVRRRGQEARLRCSPMKGHSHVYWYRQLPEEGLKFMVYLQKENIIDESGMPKERFSAEFPKEGPSILRIQQVVRGDSAAYFCASSPPVGVNTQYFGPGTRLTVL.

This clonotype was observed many times. This chain joins TRBV6-5 and TRBJ1-1; unclear D gene. The CDR3 extends over 13 amino acids. Germline CDR1 is MNHEY and CDR2 is SVGAGI. V was cut by 4 bases and J by 6 bases, with 12 bases left in between. Here the CDR3 DNA reads TGTGCCAGCAGTTCCCCAGCCGGGGCTGAAGCTTTCTTT. Its protein product is CASSSPAGAEAFF.

This clonotype was counted ten times or more. The chain carries TRBV5-1 and TRBJ2-2; 8 bases line up with TRBD1. The CDR3 sequence is 15 residues long. Trimming took 4 bases from V and 5 from J; bases not matched to a gene: 7. Germline lookup yields CDR1 SGHRS and CDR2 YFSETQ. The CDR3 DNA follows: TGCGCCAGCAGCGAGGGGACAGGCGTGACCGGGGAGCTGTTTTTT. Amino acid sequence: CASSEGTGVTGELFF.

The chain links TRBV24-1 to TRBJ2-3; TRBD2 agrees at 8 bases. This CDR3 is built from 16 residues. Germline lookup yields CDR1 KGHDR and CDR2 SFDVKD. After removal of 3 bases from V and 0 bases from J, the junction contained 4 bases not matched to a gene. In DNA, the CDR3 is TGTGCCACCAGTGATCGGGGGGGTGTGAGCACAGATACGCAGTATTTT. Translating gives CATSDRGGVSTDTQYF.

The chain employs TRBV5-1 and TRBJ2-3; D unresolved. CDR1 SGHRS and CDR2 YFSETQ come from the germline V gene. Deletions cut 4 bases from V and 0 bases from J, with 6 bases between. The CDR3 has 13 amino acids. CDR3 sequence reads: CASSTQSTDTQYF. For the CDR3, the DNA is TGCGCCAGCAGCACACAGAGCACAGATACGCAGTATTTT.

V usage is TRBV6-1 and J usage is TRBJ1-4; 8 bases line up with TRBD1. V was pared by 6 bases and J by 13 bases, with 7 bases of the junction left unmatched. This CDR3 comprises 12 residues. Germline CDR1 and CDR2: MNHNS and SASEGT. CDR3 amino acids: CASRPDREVLFF. DNA of the CDR3: TGTGCCAGCAGACCGGACAGGGAGGTACTGTTTTTT.

The rearrangement joins TRBV11-2 to TRBJ2-3; D ambiguous. V was cut by 4 bases and J by 0 bases, with 14 bases left in between. Per germline, CDR1 SGHAT and CDR2 FQNNGV. The CDR3 has 16 residues. In nucleotides, the CDR3 is TGTGCCAGCAGCTCGTTTCTAGAGCCCAGCACAGATACGCAGTATTTT. Protein sequence: CASSSFLEPSTDTQYF.

This clonotype occurred many times. The V and J genes are TRBV12-3 or TRBV12-4 and TRBJ1-3; D is undetermined. There are 12 residues in the CDR3. The ends were cut back, 6 bases at V and 7 bases at J, with 10 bases in the middle. CDR3 coding DNA: TGTGCCAGCAGACACGTAAAGAACACCATATATTTT. Its protein is CASRHVKNTIYF.

The chain combines TRBV29-1 with TRBJ1-2; TRBD1 matches at 10 bases. Losses at the gene ends were 6 bases for V and 4 bases for J; bases not matched to a gene: 5. The germline CDR1 and CDR2 sequences are SQVTM and ANQGSEA. This CDR3 is 13 amino acids long. The DNA of the CDR3 is TGCAGCGTGGGACAGGGGTTAGGCTATGGCTACACCTTC. Its translation is CSVGQGLGYGYTF.

J is TRBJ2-1 and V is TRBV5-4; D perhaps matches TRBD2 (6 bases). V was clipped by 4 bases and J by 5 bases, with 16 bases between them. From germline, CDR1 is SGHNT and CDR2 YYREEE (reference sequence). This CDR3 spans 15 amino acids. The CDR3 nucleotides are TGTGCCAGCAGCCTCGGGACGCGGGACGACAATGAGCAGTTCTTC. Translated, it gives CASSLGTRDDNEQFF.